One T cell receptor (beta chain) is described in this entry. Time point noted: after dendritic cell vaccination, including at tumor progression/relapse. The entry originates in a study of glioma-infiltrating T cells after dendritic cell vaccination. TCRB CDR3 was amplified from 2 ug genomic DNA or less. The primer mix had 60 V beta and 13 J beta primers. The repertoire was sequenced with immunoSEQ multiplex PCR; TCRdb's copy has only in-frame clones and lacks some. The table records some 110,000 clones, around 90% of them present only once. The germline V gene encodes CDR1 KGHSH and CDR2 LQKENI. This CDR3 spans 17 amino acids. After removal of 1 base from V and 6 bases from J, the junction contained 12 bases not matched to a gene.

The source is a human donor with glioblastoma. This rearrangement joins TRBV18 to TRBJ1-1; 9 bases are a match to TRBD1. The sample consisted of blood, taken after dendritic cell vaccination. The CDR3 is CASSPLSQGATTPEAFF. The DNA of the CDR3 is TGTGCCAGCTCACCACTCTCACAGGGGGCGACCACGCCTGAAGCTTTCTTT.